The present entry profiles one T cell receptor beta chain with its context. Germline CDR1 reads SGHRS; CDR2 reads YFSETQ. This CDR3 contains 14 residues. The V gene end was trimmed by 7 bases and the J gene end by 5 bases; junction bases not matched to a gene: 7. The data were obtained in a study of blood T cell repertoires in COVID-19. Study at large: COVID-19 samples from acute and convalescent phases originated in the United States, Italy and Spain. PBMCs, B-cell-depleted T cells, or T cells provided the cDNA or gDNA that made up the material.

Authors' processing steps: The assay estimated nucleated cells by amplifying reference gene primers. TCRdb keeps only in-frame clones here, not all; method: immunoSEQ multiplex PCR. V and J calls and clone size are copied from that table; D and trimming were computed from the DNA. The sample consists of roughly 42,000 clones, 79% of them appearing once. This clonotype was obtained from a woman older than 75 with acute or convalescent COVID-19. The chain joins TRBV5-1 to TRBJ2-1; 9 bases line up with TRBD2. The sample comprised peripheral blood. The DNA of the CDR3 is TGCGCCAGCGGATCTAGCGGGATAGACAATGAGCAGTTCTTC. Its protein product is CASGSSGIDNEQFF. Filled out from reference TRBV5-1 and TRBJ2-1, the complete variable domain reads KAGVTQTPRYLIKTRGQQVTLSCSPISGHRSVSWYQQTPGQGLQFLFEYFSETQRNKGNFPGRFSGRQFSNSRSEMNVSTLELGDSALYLCASGSSGIDNEQFFGPGTRLTVL.